This T cell receptor (beta chain) was identified in a study of cytomegalovirus exposure and HLA in healthy donors. Across the whole study: The 90 to 150 validation repertoires matched the roughly 670 first-cohort repertoires in platform, a later analysis reported. Study-wide results and limits: First-cohort TCR clusters were later found to tend to co-occur in the 90 to 150 validation repertoires. Rare TCR sequences predominated, though certain public TCRs were found in many donors.

CDR1 is MNHNS and CDR2 is SASEGT in the germline V gene. The CDR3 runs to 17 residues. V lost 4 bases, J lost 1 base, and 20 bases lay in between. Concerning this clone itself: The target antigen is unknown.

Some clones are missing from TCRdb's copy, which holds only in-frame ones; the method was immunoSEQ multiplex PCR. The table has 200,000 to 250,000 clones, approximately 80% seen once. V is TRBV6-1 and J is TRBJ2-7, with a tentative D call TRBD1 (6 bases). Material for sequencing was PBMCs. The sequence came from a woman aged 25 to 45 in good health and CMV-seropositive. The CDR3 DNA is TGTGCCAGCAGTGGACCGGGACACGGCGGCCGATCCTACGAGCAGTACTTC. Encoded protein: CASSGPGHGGRSYEQYF.